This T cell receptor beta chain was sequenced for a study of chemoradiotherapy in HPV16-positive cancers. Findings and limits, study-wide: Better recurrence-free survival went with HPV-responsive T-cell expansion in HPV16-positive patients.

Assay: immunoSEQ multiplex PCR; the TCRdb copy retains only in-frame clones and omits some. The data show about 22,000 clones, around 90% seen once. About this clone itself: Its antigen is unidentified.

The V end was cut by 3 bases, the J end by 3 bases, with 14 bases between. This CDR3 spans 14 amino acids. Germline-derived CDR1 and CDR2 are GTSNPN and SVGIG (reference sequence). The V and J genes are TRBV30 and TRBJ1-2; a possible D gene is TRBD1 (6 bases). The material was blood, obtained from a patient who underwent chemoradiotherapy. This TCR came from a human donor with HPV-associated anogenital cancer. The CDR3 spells CAWSGQRYYYGYTF. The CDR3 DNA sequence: TGTGCCTGGAGCGGACAGCGTTACTACTATGGCTACACCTTC.